The 6 T cell receptor beta chains below all came from one sample that was sequenced in a study of shared clonotypes between healthy human individuals. This table comes from immunoSEQ multiplex PCR, and its TCRdb copy is limited to in-frame clones, with some not included. The repertoire consists of over 2,000,000 clones, with 90% to 95% occurring once and the leading ten covering roughly 1.7%. CD45RO-negative cells were positively selected for CCR7, leaving out terminally differentiated effector memory CD45RA+ cells. Sequencing was done on a sample of naive CD8+ T cells from PBMCs. The receptors shown here come from a man younger than 35 in good health. Some clones in this sample may be carry-over from other donors' samples.

The J gene is TRBJ2-3, the V gene TRBV28, with 8 nucleotides matching TRBD2. V trimming: 7 bases; J trimming: 0 bases; junction bases outside the gene matches: 3. Germline values: CDR1 MDHEN, CDR2 SYDVKM. This CDR3 is built from 14 residues. The CDR3 DNA is TGTGCCAGCATAGCGGGGCTGAGCACAGATACGCAGTATTTT. Protein sequence: CASIAGLSTDTQYF.

CDR3: CASSDDFNEQFF. DNA for the CDR3: TGTGCCAGCAGCGACGACTTCAATGAGCAGTTCTTC. This rearrangement joins TRBV6-5 to TRBJ2-1, with no clear D. Germline V lookup: CDR1 MNHEY, CDR2 SVGAGI. The CDR3 runs 12 residues. Trimming stripped 6 bases from V and 6 bases from J, with 9 bases between.

This chain joins TRBV7-3 and TRBJ2-2, with 7 bases that match TRBD2. This CDR3 spans 16 amino acids. From germline, CDR1 is SGHTA and CDR2 FQGTGA. With V trimmed by 2 bases and J by 5 bases, 8 bases remained unmatched. The CDR3 region is CASSLGAGGSTGELFF. The CDR3, as DNA: TGTGCCAGCAGCTTAGGGGCCGGCGGGAGTACCGGGGAGCTGTTTTTT.

The V gene is TRBV27, the J gene TRBJ1-2; D is possibly TRBD1 (6 bases). The V gene's germline CDR1 is MNHEY and CDR2 SMNVEV (reference sequence). The CDR3 is 15 amino acids. Trimming removed 2 bases at V and 6 bases at J, with 16 bases between. The CDR3: CASSLGPGVLDGYTF. CDR3 bases: TGTGCCAGCAGTTTAGGGCCAGGGGTTCTGGATGGCTACACCTTC.

This clone was seen just once. J is TRBJ2-1 and V is TRBV7-2, with 8 positions matching TRBD2. The CDR3 extends over 18 amino acids. V was pared by 4 bases and J by 7 bases, with 18 bases of the junction left unmatched. Germline CDR1 and CDR2: SGHTA and FQGNSA. The CDR3 sequence is CASSSPRPSGRARNEQFF. CDR3 nucleotides: TGTGCCAGCAGCTCCCCTAGACCCAGCGGGAGAGCCAGAAATGAGCAGTTCTTC.

This clone showed up just once. The J gene is TRBJ2-1, the V gene TRBV28; 7 nucleotides agree with TRBD2. The V gene's germline CDR1 is MDHEN and CDR2 SYDVKM. The V segment lost 5 bases and the J segment 8 bases; nucleotides outside the gene matches: 9. The CDR3 contains 14 residues. The CDR3 coding sequence is TGTGCCAGCAGTGAAAGACTAGCAGACGATGAGCAGTTCTTC. Protein product: CASSERLADDEQFF.